This TCR beta chain was captured in a study of beta chain features in type 1 diabetes. Findings and caveats of the study: Insertions were fewer and deletions more numerous at VDJ junctions in type 1 diabetes patients.

The germline CDR1 and CDR2 sequences are MNHEY and SMNVEV (reference sequence). The CDR3 is 13 residues long. With 5 bases clipped from V and 7 bases from J, the junction kept 6 bases outside the gene matches. Investigators reverse transcribed all isolated RNA, so they sequenced expressed TCRB transcripts. Sequencing used immunoSEQ multiplex PCR; TCRdb keeps in-frame clones, though not all of them. This table holds 250,000 to 300,000 clones, approximately 8% found once. This clone was observed a few times. Antigen unknown. What was sequenced was central memory CD4+ T cells from blood. V and J are TRBV27 and TRBJ1-2; 8 nucleotides match TRBD1. The clonotype was recovered from a woman aged 18-29 years in good health. Here the CDR3 reads CASSPRGHGGYTF. The DNA for the CDR3 is TGTGCCAGCAGTCCCAGGGGGCACGGTGGCTACACCTTC.